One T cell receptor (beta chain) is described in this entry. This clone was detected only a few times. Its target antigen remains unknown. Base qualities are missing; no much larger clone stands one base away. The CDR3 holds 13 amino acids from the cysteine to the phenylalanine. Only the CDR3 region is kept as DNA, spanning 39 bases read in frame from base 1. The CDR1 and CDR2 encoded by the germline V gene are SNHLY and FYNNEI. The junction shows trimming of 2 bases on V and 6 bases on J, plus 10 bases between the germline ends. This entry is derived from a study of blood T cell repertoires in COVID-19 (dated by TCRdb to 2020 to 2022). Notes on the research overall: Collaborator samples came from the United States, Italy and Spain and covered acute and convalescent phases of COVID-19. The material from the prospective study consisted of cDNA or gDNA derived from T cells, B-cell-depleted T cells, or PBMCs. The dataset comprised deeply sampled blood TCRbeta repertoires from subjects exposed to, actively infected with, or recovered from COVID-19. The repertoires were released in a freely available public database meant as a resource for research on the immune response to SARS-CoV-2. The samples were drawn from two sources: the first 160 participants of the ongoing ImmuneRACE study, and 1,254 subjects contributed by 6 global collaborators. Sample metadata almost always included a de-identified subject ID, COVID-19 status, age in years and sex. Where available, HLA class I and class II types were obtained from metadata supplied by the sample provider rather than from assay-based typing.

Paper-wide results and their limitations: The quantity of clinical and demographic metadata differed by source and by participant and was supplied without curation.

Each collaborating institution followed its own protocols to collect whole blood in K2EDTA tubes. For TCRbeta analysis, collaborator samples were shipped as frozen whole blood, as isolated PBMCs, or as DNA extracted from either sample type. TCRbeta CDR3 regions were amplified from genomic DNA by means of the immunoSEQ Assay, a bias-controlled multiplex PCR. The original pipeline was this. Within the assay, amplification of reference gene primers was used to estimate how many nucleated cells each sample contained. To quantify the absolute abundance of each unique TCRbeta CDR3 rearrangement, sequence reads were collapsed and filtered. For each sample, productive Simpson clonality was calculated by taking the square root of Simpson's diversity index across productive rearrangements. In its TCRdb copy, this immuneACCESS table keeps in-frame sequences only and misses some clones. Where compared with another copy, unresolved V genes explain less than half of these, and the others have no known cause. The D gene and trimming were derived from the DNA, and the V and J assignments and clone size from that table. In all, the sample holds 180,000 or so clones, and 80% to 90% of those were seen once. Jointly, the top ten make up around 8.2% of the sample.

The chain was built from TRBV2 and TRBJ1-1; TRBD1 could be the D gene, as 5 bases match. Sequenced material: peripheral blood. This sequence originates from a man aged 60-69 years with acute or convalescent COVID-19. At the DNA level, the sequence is TGTGCCAGCAGTGAACCGGGAGGGGCTGAAGCTTTCTTT. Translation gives CASSEPGGAEAFF.